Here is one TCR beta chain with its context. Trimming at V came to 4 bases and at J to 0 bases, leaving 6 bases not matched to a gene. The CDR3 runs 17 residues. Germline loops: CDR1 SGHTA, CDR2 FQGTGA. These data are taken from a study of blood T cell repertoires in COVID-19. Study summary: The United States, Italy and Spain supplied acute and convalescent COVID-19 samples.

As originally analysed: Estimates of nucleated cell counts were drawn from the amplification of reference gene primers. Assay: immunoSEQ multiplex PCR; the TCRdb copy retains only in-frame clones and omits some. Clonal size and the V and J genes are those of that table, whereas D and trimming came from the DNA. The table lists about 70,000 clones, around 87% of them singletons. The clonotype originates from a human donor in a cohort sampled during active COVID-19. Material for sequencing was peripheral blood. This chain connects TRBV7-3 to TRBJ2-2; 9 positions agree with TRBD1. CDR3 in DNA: TGTGCCAGCAGCTCCCAAGGGACAGGGCCGAACACCGGGGAGCTGTTTTTT. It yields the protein CASSSQGTGPNTGELFF.